The entry that follows covers one TCR beta chain sequence. Its specific antigen is unknown. Per-base quality was not reported, and no clone a single base away is much larger than it. V is pared back by 5 bases and J by 6 bases, with 14 bases lying between the germline termini. The germline V gene encodes CDR1 ENHRY and CDR2 SYGVKD. Counted from cysteine to phenylalanine, this CDR3 has 14 amino acids. Only the CDR3 region is kept as DNA, spanning 42 bases read in frame from base 1. The data were taken from a study of cytomegalovirus exposure and HLA in healthy donors (TCRdb year 2017). Regarding the complete study: In an earlier analysis of about 560 of the donors, approximately 260 Gb of sequence data and 90 million to 120 million unique TCR beta sequences from some 170 million T cells were reported. Donor age, sex, ethnicity and CMV serostatus were compiled together with the repertoire data. Every repertoire in the discovery cohort had been generated on one and the same sequencing platform. A separate validation cohort of roughly 130 different subjects was used in addition to the 666-subject first cohort. Using immunosequencing, the study profiled T cell repertoires from about 610 subjects and related those repertoires to cytomegalovirus serostatus. Of the 350 to 450 genotyped donors, over 65% fell in the genetic ancestry cluster associated with self-reported Caucasian donors. To predict cytomegalovirus infection status, the study brought together high-throughput TCR immunosequencing, statistical association of individual TCRs with disease status, and machine learning. A later analysis re-examined previously published TCR beta repertoires from several hundred donors and added high-resolution HLA genotyping to investigate patterns of TCR occurrence. Across some 400 genotyped donors of the cohort, an average of about 240,000 unique TCR beta nucleotide sequences per donor were sequenced, and 15% to 20% of those sequences were non-productive. In an earlier analysis of 550 to 700 of the donors, high-throughput TCR beta sequencing was used to judge whether each TCR beta V gene segment behaved as functional or pseudogenic. In the later analysis, no new phenotypic data were used to find candidate immune exposures; instead, reliance was placed on TCR beta sequences and their occurrence across donors. Both class I and class II loci were covered by HLA typing, at four-digit resolution. Typing coverage differed by locus: A, B, C, DRB1 and DQB1 were typed in roughly 629-630 donors, DQA1 in about 500, DPA1 in 600 to 610, and DPB1 in around 440. The study aimed to test whether signatures of past pathogen exposure could be identified by cataloging public T cell receptors. Roughly 300 gigabases of sequencing data and around 90 million unique TCR sequences made up an early release that covered 500 to 700 HLA-typed donors. A later genetic analysis took genome-wide SNP genotypes for about 65% of the roughly 670 donors and used that subset as a discovery cohort. Roughly 5 DR-DQ haplotypes were treated as single units for association and clustering because of strong linkage in the cohort.

The cohort comprised some 730 healthy bone marrow donors. All cohort members were sampled while nominally healthy, although unrecorded immune exposures were likely present. The donor was CMV seronegative and was included in the group of over 300 seronegative cohort members. Every donor gave a peripheral blood sample, and the peripheral blood mononuclear cells from that sample were used for TCR beta sequencing. The Qiagen DNeasy Blood Extraction Kit was used to extract genomic DNA from the blood cell samples. The library came from the immunoSEQ multiplex PCR assay. For the multiplex PCR, a mixture combining 60 forward primers for TCR Vbeta segments and 13 reverse primers for TCR Jbeta segments was used. The CDR3 region of rearranged TCR beta genes was amplified from genomic DNA by a multiplex PCR assay. On the Illumina HiSeq System, the amplified TCR beta libraries were sequenced as 87-base-pair reads. Per the original workflow: Across the 700 or so repertoires, a later analysis counted some 81 million unique TCR beta chains, 9.5 million to 12 million of which were shared by at least two donors. A nearest-neighbor algorithm error-corrected the raw reads and collapsed the reads into unique sequences, merging closely related sequences to remove PCR and sequencing errors. Alignment of CDR3 sequences to IMGT reference sequences was used to assign V, D and J gene segments. For a sequence to be retained, a match of at least six nucleotides was required to both a V gene segment and a J gene segment. A rearrangement counted as productive if the CDR3 had no stop codons and remained in frame with V and J, and every other rearrangement counted as non-productive. CDR3 was defined by IMGT convention, running from the second conserved V-encoded cysteine to the conserved J-encoded phenylalanine. The earlier analysis of some 580 of the donors excluded any sequence lacking an unambiguous match to a single V gene segment. An earlier analysis of almost 600 of the donors classified V segments as functional when productive rearrangements were above 56.7% and as segregating when the standard deviation between donors was above 5%. A statistical classification framework was built to diagnose cytomegalovirus status from the catalog of TCR beta chain sequences. A later analysis assigned V and J genes by comparing TCR nucleotide sequences with IMGT/GENE-DB human TR gene sequences. A later analysis assigned CDR3 sequences and most-parsimonious VDJ recombination scenarios with the TCRdist pipeline. In a later analysis, each TCR beta chain was defined by its CDR3 amino acid sequence together with its V-gene family, and reads lacking a unique V-gene family were excluded. In a later analysis, 450 to 600 highly shared, low-generation-probability nucleotide sequences were removed to address suspected cross-contamination and a sequencing artifact. In a later analysis, a clonal expansion index was calculated for each public chain from normalized within-repertoire ranks of inferred template counts. Generation probabilities in a later analysis came from a VDJ recombination model fitted to out-of-frame rearrangements, and those results were checked against IGoR. In a later analysis, hypergeometric tests were used to score TCR-TCR, TCR-HLA and TCR-CMV co-occurrence, with a repertoire-size bias correction applied to TCR pairs. To estimate false discovery rates, a later analysis permuted the HLA or CMV assignments 20 times. In a later analysis, co-occurring TCRs were grouped with DBSCAN, and TCRdist sequence similarity was added when clustering was performed within HLA-allele-positive subsets. Repertoires with fewer than 30,000 or more than 120,000 public chains, plus five repertoires with anomalous nucleotide sharing, were excluded from co-occurrence clustering. TCRdb carries this immuneACCESS record with in-frame sequences only. Its versions omit some clonotypes, under half of them owing to an unresolved V gene in the studies checked, with the rest unexplained. V and J calls and clone size are copied from that table; D and trimming were computed from the DNA. The sample yields some 150,000 clones; roughly 80% were counted once. The ten biggest clones cover less than 3% of the sample.

General findings and caveats noted by the study authors: A later analysis found that HLA-associated TCR beta chains were more clonally expanded and had lower generation probabilities than equally common non-associated chains. An earlier analysis of some 590 of the donors showed that most TCR beta V segments appeared in productive rearrangements either about 90% or about 30% of the time, which broadly matched IMGT annotations. Because the 87-base-pair reads could not distinguish some IMGT-functional V segments, including TRBV6-2 and TRBV6-3, those segments were excluded. According to a later analysis, most CMV-associated TCR beta chains appeared to be HLA-restricted, and the HLA associations seemed to be driven largely by CMV exposure. In a later analysis, TCR association rates were found to vary across HLA loci, with the most associated TCRs seen for DRB1 alleles and the fewest for HLA-C alleles. A later genetic analysis reported fewer N-insertions in productive TCRs among donors in an Asian-associated ancestry cluster than the approximately 700-donor mean. The study listed over 150 TCR beta chains as associated with cytomegalovirus. The classifier was reported to diagnose cytomegalovirus status with high specificity and sensitivity in both the original cohort and the validation cohort. Assigning TCR associations to individual alleles was difficult when HLA alleles, especially DR and DQ, strongly co-occurred. Most TCR sequences were seen in very few donors, while some public TCRs were found in many individuals. The earlier analysis of some 540 of the donors excluded some 15 rarely observed V segments, including chromosome 9 orphons, because counts were too low. An association between a missense DCLRE1C variant and V-gene and J-gene trimming of TCR beta chains was found in a later genetic analysis and replicated in an independent cohort. Immune exposure information for the cohort was limited to CMV serostatus. Because HLA typing was missing for some donors at each locus, association tests included only the typed subset. It was suggested by the authors that the approach could potentially be generalized to other disease states and immunological phenotypes. Specific HLA alleles were associated with over 15,000 TCR beta sequences at a false discovery rate of 0.05 in a later analysis. Linkage disequilibrium might explain the correlated functional status among segregating V segments, but an unknown experimental factor could not be excluded. A further reported finding was that TCR beta sequences accurately predicted the HLA-A and HLA-B alleles for most subjects in the first cohort. Sequencing depth was assumed to be roughly uniform across donors in the presence/absence analyses, though that assumption may not hold. A cluster of highly shared sequence variants was judged likely to be a technical artifact of the sequencing pipeline. In vitro tests confirmed that a few of the cytomegalovirus-associated TCR beta chains recognize cytomegalovirus antigens. According to a later analysis, parvovirus B19, influenza, CMV and Epstein-Barr virus appeared linked to several top co-occurrence clusters. Only TCR beta chains were sequenced in this cohort, and the absence of alpha or paired-chain data limited detectable features.

Sequences were obtained from PBMCs. The sequence derives from a woman younger than 45 in good health and CMV-seronegative. Recombination linked TRBV10-3 to TRBJ1-3; the best D guess is TRBD1, with 6 bases matching. CDR3 sequence: CAISMGQEKNTIYF. DNA sequence: TGTGCCATCAGTATGGGACAAGAGAAAAACACCATATATTTT.